The 24 T cell receptor beta chains below come from one sample, sequenced in a study of blood T cell repertoires in COVID-19 (dated by TCRdb to the early 2020s). Preparation of the library involved the immunoSEQ multiplex PCR assay. This immuneACCESS table, as held by TCRdb, lists in-frame sequences with V and J called but not all clones. Of the missing ones, under half trace to an unresolved V gene in checked studies; the others have no known cause. The sample table contains fewer than 200,000 clones; only one count was recorded for approximately 87% of them. Around 12% of the sample lies in the top ten. Sequencing input: peripheral blood. The receptor source for this set is a woman aged 65 to 85 with COVID-19, enrolled during active disease.

V is TRBV3-1 (or the pseudogene TRBV3-2) and J is TRBJ2-2; 9 bases are a match to TRBD2. This CDR3 contains 18 residues. Germline-derived CDR1 and CDR2 are LGHDT and YNNKEL (reference sequence). Germline trimming cut 4 bases from V and 4 bases from J; bases unmatched to any gene: 13. CDR3 sequence (DNA): TGTGCCAGCAGCCTCCGCGCCGTGCTAGCGGGAACCACCGGGGAGCTGTTTTTT. Amino acids: CASSLRAVLAGTTGELFF.

This clone was counted between two and nine times. The chain has TRBV30 and TRBJ1-6; no clear D gene. The CDR3 covers 13 residues. The V gene lost 0 bases and the J gene lost 7 bases, with 7 bases spanning the gap. Per germline, CDR1 GTSNPN and CDR2 SVGIG (reference sequence). CDR3 region: CAWSVQENSPLHF. CDR3 DNA sequence: TGTGCCTGGAGTGTGCAGGAAAATTCACCCCTCCACTTT.

This clone has just one count. V is TRBV27 and J is TRBJ1-4; D unresolved. V lost 5 bases to trimming and J lost 0 bases, with 7 bases between them. The length of the CDR3 is 14 residues. The germline CDR1 and CDR2 sequences are MNHEY and SMNVEV (reference sequence). For the CDR3, the DNA is TGTGCCAGCAGTCGTTCTTCAACTAATGAAAAACTGTTTTTT. Its protein product is CASSRSSTNEKLFF.

V and J are TRBV3-1 (or the pseudogene TRBV3-2) and TRBJ1-1; D is possibly TRBD1 (6 bases). CDR3 size: 14 residues. The germline V gene encodes CDR1 LGHDT and CDR2 YNNKEL (reference sequence). The V end was cut by 6 bases, the J end by 4 bases, with 15 bases between. CDR3 bases: TGTGCCAGCAGGCAGACAGGTGGGATCACTGAAGCTTTCTTT. It yields the protein CASRQTGGITEAFF.

Details on this clone: Distinct nucleotide sequences in the sample also encode this CDR3. The V gene is TRBV7-2, the J gene TRBJ2-7; TRBD1 might be the D (6 bases). Germline V gene data show CDR1 as SGHTA and CDR2 as FQGNSA. V shed 5 bases and J shed 0 bases, with 11 bases lying between them. This CDR3 has 14 amino acids. The CDR3 DNA sequence: TGTGCCAGCAGCCTAACAGGGATCTCCTACGAGCAGTACTTC. Translation: CASSLTGISYEQYF.

The genes are TRBV4-2 and TRBJ1-3; D might be TRBD1 (6 bases). CDR3 length equals 16 residues. The V gene lost 0 bases and the J gene lost 3 bases, with 12 bases spanning the gap. Germline assignment: CDR1 LGHNA and CDR2 YNFKEQ. CDR3 sequence (DNA): TGTGCCAGCAGCCAAGATATGTCAGGGGTTGGAAACACCATATATTTT. Its translation: CASSQDMSGVGNTIYF.

The gene calls are TRBV11-2 and TRBJ1-1, with a possible D match to TRBD1 (6 bases). This CDR3 has 14 amino acids. Germline CDR1 is SGHAT and CDR2 is FQNNGV. Trimming shortened V by 4 bases and J by 4 bases, and 13 bases separated the two germline ends. CDR3 region: CASSSYRVTTEAFF. The CDR3 DNA is TGTGCCAGCAGCTCATACAGGGTGACCACTGAAGCTTTCTTT.

The rearrangement links TRBV10-3 to TRBJ2-3; 10 positions match TRBD2. Losses at the gene ends were 5 bases for V and 2 bases for J; bases not matched to a gene: 4. CDR3 length equals 15 residues. Germline assignment: CDR1 ENHRY and CDR2 SYGVKD. CDR3 loop: CAISPTSGITDTQYF. The CDR3 DNA reads as TGTGCCATCAGTCCCACTAGCGGGATCACAGATACGCAGTATTTT.

The chain recombines TRBV6-2 or TRBV6-3 with TRBJ2-7, with TRBD2 identical over 15 bases. Germline V gene data show CDR1 as MNHEY and CDR2 as SVGEGT. The CDR3 runs to 17 residues. Unmatched junction bases numbered 9, after V lost 4 bases and J lost 5 bases. The CDR3 spells CASSSRLGLAGGNEQYF. The CDR3 DNA reads TGTGCCAGCAGTTCCCGCCTTGGACTAGCGGGAGGGAACGAGCAGTACTTC.

The gene calls are TRBV6-2 or TRBV6-3 and TRBJ2-1; D call uncertain. With 4 bases removed from V and 0 bases from J, the gap between germline ends came to 22 bases. CDR3 length: 19 amino acids. Germline-derived CDR1 and CDR2 are MNHEY and SVGEGT. The CDR3 nucleotides are TGTGCCAGCAGTTCCCCTCATTCCAGTTATCGAAGCTCCTACAATGAGCAGTTCTTC. It codes for CASSSPHSSYRSSYNEQFF.

The chain's CDR3 is CAWAPGQGVSPLHF. For the CDR3, the DNA is TGTGCCTGGGCTCCGGGACAGGGGGTTTCACCCCTCCACTTT. The chain joins TRBV30 to TRBJ1-6; 11 positions match TRBD1. The CDR3 runs to 14 residues. V lost 5 bases, J lost 9 bases, and 6 bases stayed unmatched. Germline CDR1 is GTSNPN and CDR2 is SVGIG (reference sequence).

The genes are TRBV7-9 and TRBJ1-1, with D hard to call. The CDR3 length is 15 residues. Germline values: CDR1 SEHNR, CDR2 FQNEAQ (reference sequence). Between the trimmed V and J ends, which lost 5 bases and 2 bases, there was a span of 15 bases. The CDR3 nucleotides are TGTGCCAGCAGCCCCGATCCAGTTATCAACACTGAAGCTTTCTTT. Translation gives CASSPDPVINTEAFF.

Turning to this clone: An end of the junction differs from the germline gene, which may be a read error. The chain links TRBV7-9 to TRBJ1-2; 12 bases are shared with TRBD1. The CDR3 extends over 19 amino acids. Germline loops: CDR1 SEHNR, CDR2 FQNEAQ (reference sequence). The CDR3 region is CASSKLIYRDRGLLSGYTF. In nucleotides, the CDR3 is TGTGCCAGCAGTAAGCTAATTTACCGGGACAGGGGGCTCCTATCCGGCTACACCTTT.

Of note for this clone: One junction end disagrees with the germline gene, perhaps due to a read error. V usage is TRBV3-1 (or the pseudogene TRBV3-2) and J usage is TRBJ2-7, with TRBD2 matching 11 bases. Germline V gene lookup returns CDR1 LGHDT and CDR2 YNNKEL (reference sequence). The CDR3 spans 12 residues. The CDR3 region has the DNA TGTGCCAGCAGCCCCACTAGCGGGAGAGCTACCTTC. This encodes CASSPTSGRATF.

The chain uses TRBV5-6 and TRBJ2-7; 10 bases are shared with TRBD1. The CDR3 is made up of 14 amino acids. Germline-derived CDR1 and CDR2 are SGHDT and YYEEEE. V dropped 4 bases and J dropped 2; count of bases not matched to a gene: 3. The CDR3: CASSVGQGAYEQYF. The CDR3 bases are TGTGCCAGCAGCGTCGGACAGGGGGCCTACGAGCAGTACTTC.

This chain joins TRBV5-3 and TRBJ2-7; 7 bases are shared with TRBD2. TRBV5-3 is known as an ORF, though its function is uncertain. V lost 3 bases to trimming and J lost 5 bases; unmatched junction nucleotides: 14. This CDR3 has 16 amino acids. CDR3 amino acids: CARSSLVGGSIDEQYF. DNA for the CDR3: TGTGCCAGAAGCTCCCTGGTGGGCGGGAGCATAGACGAGCAGTACTTC.

The chain joins TRBV28 to TRBJ2-3; 9 positions agree with TRBD2. CDR3 length: 15 amino acids. Per the germline V gene, CDR1 is MDHEN and CDR2 is SYDVKM. V lost 7 bases to trimming and J lost 6 bases; unmatched junction nucleotides: 11. The CDR3 loop reads CASNPSGGRGDTQYF. The CDR3 nucleotides read TGTGCCAGCAACCCGAGCGGGGGGCGCGGGGATACGCAGTATTTT.

This clone was recorded once. The genes are TRBV28 and TRBJ1-2, with 7 bases fitting TRBD1. The germline V gene has CDR1 MDHEN and CDR2 SYDVKM. The CDR3 has 17 residues. J was trimmed by 8 bases and V by 3 bases; bases with no gene match: 18. The CDR3 sequence is CASSFLVSGGGAWGYTF. CDR3 DNA sequence: TGTGCCAGCAGTTTTTTGGTCTCTGGAGGGGGCGCTTGGGGCTACACCTTC.

The chain recombines TRBV7-9 with TRBJ2-2, with TRBD2 as a possible D gene (5 bases). Germline CDR1 reads SEHNR; CDR2 reads FQNEAQ (reference sequence). V lost 5 bases to trimming and J lost 2 bases, with 15 bases between them. The CDR3 loop spans 16 amino acids. This chain's CDR3 is CASSPTMRANTGELFF. Here the CDR3 DNA reads TGTGCCAGCAGCCCCACGATGAGGGCCAACACCGGGGAGCTGTTTTTT.

The CDR3 DNA reads as TGTGCCAGCAGCCCCCTCAGCGGGAGAAGCGGGGAGCTGTTTTTT. Residues: CASSPLSGRSGELFF. This chain joins TRBV9 and TRBJ2-2; 8 bases align to TRBD2. The V gene end was trimmed by 4 bases and the J gene end by 7 bases; junction bases not matched to a gene: 9. The CDR3 runs 15 residues. Germline CDR1 reads SGDLS; CDR2 reads YYNGEE. The full variable domain, its missing parts supplied by reference TRBV9 and TRBJ2-2, is DSGVTQTPKHLITATGQRVTLRCSPRSGDLSVYWYQQSLDQGLQFLIQYYNGEERAKGNILERFSAQQFPDLHSELNLSSLELGDSALYFCASSPLSGRSGELFFGEGSRLTVL.

V usage is TRBV9 and J usage is TRBJ1-2; a possible D gene is TRBD1 (5 bases). The CDR3 is 13 amino acids. Deletions cut 3 bases from V and 3 bases from J, with 9 bases between. Germline V CDR1 and CDR2: SGDLS, YYNGEE. For the CDR3, the DNA is TGTGCCAGCAGCGCCAGGGTGGACTATGGCTACACCTTC. Its translation: CASSARVDYGYTF.

The chain is built from TRBV6-5 and TRBJ2-7; 7 bases fit TRBD1. This CDR3 has 14 amino acids. The V and J ends lost 5 bases and 7 bases, in that order; junction bases with no gene match: 11. In germline, CDR1 is MNHEY, CDR2 SVGAGI. In DNA form, the CDR3 reads TGTGCCAGCAGTCCAATGAAGGGGGCTCAAGAGCAGTACTTC. It encodes CASSPMKGAQEQYF.

The chain combines TRBV6-2 or TRBV6-3 with TRBJ1-1; D remains ambiguous. The V gene's germline CDR1 is MNHEY and CDR2 SVGEGT. The ends were cut back, 3 bases at V and 4 bases at J, with 12 bases in the middle. The length of the CDR3 is 14 residues. CDR3 loop: CASSYLGVSTEAFF. Written as DNA, the CDR3 is TGTGCCAGCAGTTATTTGGGAGTTTCCACTGAAGCTTTCTTT.

This chain connects TRBV7-3 to TRBJ2-2; 7 positions match TRBD2. The CDR3 is 15 residues long. Germline V gives CDR1 SGHTA, CDR2 FQGTGA. V shed 5 bases and J 7 bases; nucleotides not matched to a gene: 10. The CDR3 coding sequence is TGTGCCAGCAGCCCCGACCTGTCGGGGGGCGGGGAGCTGTTTTTT. This sequence encodes CASSPDLSGGGELFF.